These 20 T cell receptor beta chains came from one sample sequenced in a study of blood T cell repertoires in COVID-19. The method was immunoSEQ multiplex PCR; TCRdb's version includes in-frame clones alone and lacks a portion of them. The repertoire holds approximately 400,000 clones, with approximately 90% as singletons. Specimen: peripheral blood. The receptors derive from a woman aged 50 to 60 with COVID-19, enrolled during active disease.

The chain carries TRBV5-1 and TRBJ1-6; D gene ambiguous. This CDR3 is 15 amino acids long. V lost 4 bases, J lost 3 bases, and 11 bases lay in between. Germline CDR1 SGHRS, CDR2 YFSETQ. DNA of the CDR3: TGCGCCAGCAGCGACATACTTTACTATAATTCACCCCTCCACTTT. Amino acid sequence: CASSDILYYNSPLHF.

This clone appeared once. The chain employs TRBV5-4 and TRBJ2-7; 9 nucleotides agree with TRBD1. Germline values: CDR1 SGHNT, CDR2 YYREEE (reference sequence). The CDR3 totals 14 residues. Unmatched junction bases numbered 5, after V lost 3 bases and J lost 4 bases. DNA for the CDR3: TGTGCCAGCAGCTCCGGGACAGGGCGTTACGAGCAGTACTTC. Protein sequence: CASSSGTGRYEQYF.

The gene calls are TRBV2 and TRBJ1-1, with TRBD1 identical over 8 bases. With V trimmed by 5 bases and J by 3 bases, 5 bases remained unmatched. The CDR3 is 14 amino acids. Germline V gene lookup returns CDR1 SNHLY and CDR2 FYNNEI. The CDR3 DNA is TGTGCCAGCAGTTCAGAACAGGGGGACACTGAAGCTTTCTTT. This translates into CASSSEQGDTEAFF.

The chain links TRBV4-2 to TRBJ1-5, with D unresolved. The CDR3 consists of 14 residues. The germline V and J ends were trimmed by 1 base and 7 bases, with 11 bases remaining between them. Germline V gives CDR1 LGHNA, CDR2 YNFKEQ. The CDR3 here is CASSQAGFGQPQHF. The DNA for the CDR3 is TGTGCCAGCAGCCAAGCGGGGTTTGGACAGCCCCAGCATTTT.

This sequence joins TRBV7-3 and TRBJ2-3, with TRBD2 identical over 7 bases. Germline CDR1 SGHTA, CDR2 FQGTGA. Trimming at V came to 1 base and at J to 1 base, leaving 5 bases not matched to a gene. CDR3 size: 16 residues. This chain's CDR3 is CASSLNVAGGTDTQYF. In DNA, the CDR3 is TGTGCCAGCAGCTTAAACGTTGCGGGGGGCACAGATACGCAGTATTTT.

This clone has a single count. This chain joins TRBV11-2 and TRBJ1-1; D gene unclear. Germline values: CDR1 SGHAT, CDR2 FQNNGV. The V gene lost 1 base and the J gene lost 11 bases, with 11 bases spanning the gap. The length of the CDR3 is 12 residues. This chain's CDR3 is CASSLGPSRAFF. In nucleotides, the CDR3 is TGTGCCAGCAGCTTAGGTCCTAGCAGGGCTTTCTTT.

The chain joins TRBV6-1 to TRBJ2-5; D uncertain. CDR3 length equals 15 residues. The V gene's germline CDR1 is MNHNS and CDR2 SASEGT. V was trimmed by 2 bases and J by 1 base, leaving 11 bases between them. As DNA, the CDR3 is TGTGCCAGCAGTGAAATGTCGGTCTCCCAAGAGACCCAGTACTTC. Its translation: CASSEMSVSQETQYF.

The J gene is TRBJ2-5, the V gene TRBV2; D is uncertain. This CDR3 has 14 residues. The germline V gene encodes CDR1 SNHLY and CDR2 FYNNEI. Trimming removed 8 bases from V and 5 bases from J, with 18 bases in between. CDR3 loop: CASLERGAHETQYF. CDR3 coding DNA: TGTGCCAGCTTAGAAAGAGGAGCTCATGAGACCCAGTACTTC.

The V gene is TRBV30, the J gene TRBJ1-2; weak D call: TRBD1 (6 bases). CDR1 GTSNPN and CDR2 SVGIG come from the germline V gene (reference sequence). This CDR3 spans 13 amino acids. V gave up 3 bases and J gave up 7 bases, with 15 bases separating them. CDR3 sequence: CAWSGGRGAGYTF. The CDR3, as DNA: TGTGCCTGGAGCGGAGGCAGGGGCGCTGGCTACACCTTC.

This chain joins TRBV11-2 and TRBJ2-1, with 8 nucleotides matching TRBD2. The CDR3 totals 14 residues. After removal of 2 bases from V and 7 bases from J, the junction contained 4 bases not matched to a gene. The germline V gene encodes CDR1 SGHAT and CDR2 FQNNGV. The CDR3 DNA reads TGTGCCAGCAGCTTAAGGACTAGCTCGAATGAGCAGTTCTTC. Translated: CASSLRTSSNEQFF.

The V call is TRBV11-3, the J call TRBJ2-2; 11 bases line up with TRBD1. V gave up 4 bases and J gave up 5 bases; unmatched junction bases: 6. The length of the CDR3 is 16 residues. The germline V gene encodes CDR1 SGHNT and CDR2 YENEEA. CDR3 sequence (DNA): TGTGCCAGCAGCTGGGACAGGGGGTTCGTGACCGGGGAGCTGTTTTTT. As protein: CASSWDRGFVTGELFF.

The genes are TRBV10-3 and TRBJ1-2; no clear D. The V and J ends lost 3 bases and 2 bases respectively, with 4 bases between them. The germline gives CDR1 ENHRY, CDR2 SYGVKD. The CDR3 spans 12 residues. CDR3 sequence reads: CAISDRNYGYTF. The CDR3 nucleotides read TGTGCCATCAGTGACAGAAACTATGGCTACACCTTC.

Only one count was recorded for this clone. The rearrangement joins TRBV30 to TRBJ2-7; TRBD1 matches at 8 bases. Germline values: CDR1 GTSNPN, CDR2 SVGIG (reference sequence). This CDR3 spans 12 amino acids. V shed 7 bases and J 0 bases; nucleotides not matched to a gene: 2. CDR3 DNA sequence: TGTGCCTCTACAGGGGGCTCCTACGAGCAGTACTTC. It yields the protein CASTGGSYEQYF.

Details on this clone: This sample also contains other DNA sequences that code for the same CDR3. The chain is built from TRBV6-5 and TRBJ1-2, with TRBD1 matching 9 bases. This CDR3 spans 13 amino acids. The ends lost 5 bases at V and 7 bases at J; junction bases unmatched: 5. Germline V lookup: CDR1 MNHEY, CDR2 SVGAGI. In DNA form, the CDR3 reads TGTGCCAGCAGTCGGACAGGGGCGGGTGGCTACACCTTC. As protein: CASSRTGAGGYTF.

The chain couples TRBV6-6 to TRBJ1-1, with D possibly matching TRBD1 (5 bases). V lost 4 bases and J 0 bases, leaving 12 bases between the germline ends. The CDR3 totals 15 residues. Per germline, CDR1 MNHNY and CDR2 SVGAGI (reference sequence). The chain's CDR3 is CASSFGALMNTEAFF. DNA of the CDR3: TGTGCCAGCAGTTTTGGGGCGCTCATGAACACTGAAGCTTTCTTT.

The V and J genes are TRBV27 and TRBJ1-5; 8 positions match TRBD1. This CDR3 spans 16 amino acids. Germline values: CDR1 MNHEY, CDR2 SMNVEV (reference sequence). V gave up 4 bases and J gave up 8 bases; unmatched junction bases: 13. CDR3 residues: CASSSYGTGQSKPQHF. In nucleotides, the CDR3 is TGTGCCAGCAGTTCCTACGGGACAGGTCAATCAAAGCCCCAGCATTTT.

The DNA of the CDR3 is TGTGCCAGCAGCTTAGCAAGGACTAGCAATGAGCAGTTCTTC. Translation gives CASSLARTSNEQFF. J is TRBJ2-1 and V is TRBV7-2, with TRBD2 matching over 7 bases. Germline assignment: CDR1 SGHTA and CDR2 FQGNSA. CDR3 size: 14 residues. The V segment lost 0 bases and the J segment 6 bases; nucleotides outside the gene matches: 2.

The rearrangement uses TRBV11-1 and TRBJ2-7, with 7 bases matching TRBD1. CDR3 size: 16 residues. Germline-derived CDR1 and CDR2 are SGHAT and FQDESV (reference sequence). Trimming cost V 2 bases and J 5 bases; bases outside gene matches: 12. The CDR3 loop is CASSLSVGTAPNEQYF. DNA for the CDR3: TGTGCCAGCAGCTTATCGGTCGGGACAGCTCCCAACGAGCAGTACTTC.

About this clone itself: Compared with germline, one end of the junction differs, possibly owing to a read error. V is TRBV27 and J is TRBJ2-5; 10 nucleotides align to TRBD1. CDR1 and CDR2 from the germline V gene are MNHEY and SMNVEV (reference sequence). The CDR3 length is 14 residues. CDR3 bases: TGTGCCAGCAGACCCGACAGGGGGCAAGGGACCCAGTACTTC. Its protein is CASRPDRGQGTQYF.

CDR3 nucleotides: TGTGCCAGCAGCCAAGAGGGGGGATACCGTGGCTACACCTTC. Protein product: CASSQEGGYRGYTF. The V and J genes are TRBV14 and TRBJ1-2, with TRBD1 as a possible D gene (5 bases). Trimming left V 0 bases short and J 7 bases short, with 12 bases between. Looked up from germline, CDR1 is SGHDN and CDR2 is FVKESK. This CDR3 region has 14 residues.